Shown below are 25 T cell receptor beta chains from a single sample sequenced in a study of CD8+CD57+ T cells in acquired aplastic anemia. CD8+CD57+ cell expansion, shown by flow cytometry, had occurred in the patients selected for sequencing. Template material for TCR beta VDJ and CDR3 profiling consisted of genomic DNA. TCRdb itself ran the reads through MiXCR, one entry per CDR3 protein. The sample lists fewer than 200,000 distinct CDR3 sequences, roughly 50% seen once, with around 13% in the top ten. The sequencing input was sorted CD4+, CD8+, or CD8+CD57+ T cells (not recorded which) from PBMCs. All receptors derive from a human donor with aplastic anemia.

V is TRBV29-1 and J is TRBJ2-7; TRBD2 agrees at 11 bases. Germline CDR1 SQVTM, CDR2 ANQGSEA. This CDR3 is built from 15 residues. The V and J ends lost 6 bases and 0 bases, in that order; junction bases with no gene match: 7. CDR3 sequence (DNA): TGCAGCGTCACTATAGCGGGAGGGAGCTCCTACGAGCAGTACTTC. It codes for CSVTIAGGSSYEQYF.

This clonotype was observed at least ten times. The V call is TRBV4-2, the J call TRBJ2-3, with a possible D match to TRBD2 (6 bases). This CDR3 comprises 16 residues. The germline V and J ends were trimmed by 5 bases and 0 bases, with 15 bases remaining between them. CDR1 and CDR2 from the germline V gene are LGHNA and YNFKEQ. CDR3 DNA sequence: TGTGCCAGCAGCGGCGGGACCCCCACAAGCACAGATACGCAGTATTTT. It translates to CASSGGTPTSTDTQYF.

This chain joins TRBV19 and TRBJ2-7; a weak D match, TRBD2 (6 bases). This CDR3 is 14 amino acids long. V was cut by 5 bases and J by 2 bases, with 13 bases left in between. The germline CDR1 and CDR2 sequences are LNHDA and SQIVND (reference sequence). CDR3 nucleotide sequence: TGTGCCAGTAGTGAAGATAGCGGCACCTACGAGCAGTACTTC. Its protein product is CASSEDSGTYEQYF.

The chain is built from TRBV12-3 or TRBV12-4 and TRBJ2-3; TRBD2 aligns across 9 bases. The CDR3 length is 14 residues. The J segment lost 6 bases and the V segment lost 3 bases, leaving 4 bases of the junction unmatched. The CDR3 coding sequence is TGTGCCAGCAGTTTGGGACTAGCCACGGATACGCAGTATTTT. Amino acid sequence: CASSLGLATDTQYF.

This clonotype has a handful of counts. This chain uses TRBV12-5 with TRBJ2-2; D is uncertain. The ends were cut back, 0 bases at V and 4 bases at J, with 9 bases in the middle. The V gene's germline CDR1 is LGHNT and CDR2 FRNRAP. The CDR3 contains 15 residues. CDR3 sequence reads: CASGLVNVVTGELFF. The CDR3 DNA reads as TGTGCTAGTGGTTTGGTAAACGTAGTCACCGGGGAGCTGTTTTTT.

This clonotype was seen a few times. The gene calls are TRBV5-4 and TRBJ2-1; D is unclear. V lost 2 bases to trimming and J lost 1 base, with 10 bases between them. Germline-derived CDR1 and CDR2 are SGHNT and YYREEE (reference sequence). CDR3 length: 15 amino acids. CDR3 amino acids: CASSFYFPSYNEQFF. CDR3 sequence (DNA): TGTGCCAGCAGCTTTTATTTCCCTTCCTACAATGAGCAGTTCTTC.

The chain is built from TRBV15 and TRBJ1-5, with TRBD1 as a possible D gene (5 bases). Trimming left V 0 bases short and J 7 bases short, with 10 bases between. Germline V gene data show CDR1 as LNHNV and CDR2 as YYDKDF (reference sequence). The CDR3 totals 14 residues. CDR3 in amino acids: CATSRDLRDQPQHF. The CDR3 region has the DNA TGTGCCACCAGCAGAGATTTAAGGGACCAGCCCCAGCATTTT.

The gene calls are TRBV28 and TRBJ1-2, with D possibly matching TRBD1 (6 bases). CDR1 is MDHEN and CDR2 is SYDVKM in the germline V gene. Trimming removed 2 bases from V and 8 bases from J, with 12 bases in between. The CDR3 loop spans 13 amino acids. This CDR3 is CASSLLGAEGYTF. The CDR3 DNA reads as TGTGCCAGCAGTTTACTGGGGGCTGAAGGCTACACCTTC.

This clonotype was seen only a few times. The CDR3 spells CASTANTEAFF. CDR3 sequence (DNA): TGTGCCTCAACGGCGAACACTGAAGCTTTCTTT. This chain connects TRBV19 to TRBJ1-1; D remains unclear. Trimming removed 11 bases at V and 1 base at J, with 8 bases between. This CDR3 spans 11 amino acids. Germline CDR1 reads LNHDA; CDR2 reads SQIVND (reference sequence).

This chain connects TRBV10-3 to TRBJ1-1, with a tentative D call TRBD1 (5 bases). Germline V gene data show CDR1 as ENHRY and CDR2 as SYGVKD. This CDR3 spans 16 amino acids. The V and J ends lost 6 bases and 6 bases respectively, with 23 bases between them. As DNA, the CDR3 is TGTGCCATCAGGGACAAGGGGAGCCCGGTGCGGTCTGAAGCTTTCTTT. Amino acid sequence: CAIRDKGSPVRSEAFF.

At least ten counts were recorded for this clonotype. J is TRBJ2-3 and V is TRBV20-1; 13 nucleotides agree with TRBD2. The CDR3 spans 18 residues. Germline V gene sequence: CDR1 DFQATT, CDR2 SNEGSKA (reference sequence). J gave up 2 bases and V 0 bases, and 8 bases lay outside the gene matches. CDR3 region: CSARDPWTSGGLTDTQYF. CDR3 DNA: TGCAGTGCTAGAGATCCTTGGACTAGCGGGGGACTCACAGATACGCAGTATTTT.

The rearrangement links TRBV2 to TRBJ1-2, with TRBD1 identical over 11 bases. Germline assignment: CDR1 SNHLY and CDR2 FYNNEI. The CDR3 has 13 amino acids. Germline trimming cut 6 bases from V and 4 bases from J; bases unmatched to any gene: 1. The CDR3 loop is CASSGTGGYGYTF. DNA of the CDR3: TGTGCCAGCAGCGGGACAGGGGGCTATGGCTACACCTTC.

Notes on this clonotype: A much larger clone differs by one base, so this may be a read error. The chain uses TRBV5-1 and TRBJ1-5; tentatively, D is TRBD1 (6 bases). The CDR3 spans 14 residues. Germline V gene lookup returns CDR1 SGHRS and CDR2 YFSETQ. The CDR3 sequence: CAGSQRGGLQPQHF. CDR3 DNA sequence: TGCGCCGGCAGCCAACGGGGGGGGCTGCAGCCCCAGCATTTT.

In DNA, the CDR3 is TGCAGCGTCCACCTGGGGGGGGGCTTGGCAGATACGCAGTATTTT. The encoded protein is CSVHLGGGLADTQYF. The chain uses TRBV29-1 and TRBJ2-3; possible D gene TRBD2, 7 bases. Per the germline V gene, CDR1 is SQVTM and CDR2 is ANQGSEA. The CDR3 spans 15 residues. Trimming took off 6 bases at V and 4 bases at J, with 20 bases between the two ends.

V gene TRBV4-2 combines with J gene TRBJ2-7, with D perhaps TRBD2 (6 bases). The CDR3 length is 12 residues. Germline V gene data show CDR1 as LGHNA and CDR2 as YNFKEQ. Deletions cut 5 bases from V and 6 bases from J, with 11 bases between. The CDR3 region is CASSSTRLEQYF. CDR3 DNA: TGTGCCAGCAGCTCGACTAGGCTCGAGCAGTACTTC.

This chain links TRBV25-1 with TRBJ2-7; 8 bases are a match to TRBD1. CDR1 is MGHDK and CDR2 is SYGVNS in the germline V gene. The trim removed 8 bases at V and 2 bases at J, leaving 8 bases unmatched. This CDR3 spans 14 amino acids. DNA of the CDR3: TGTGCCAGCCTCCGGGACAGGTACCCCTACGAGCAGTACTTC. This translates into CASLRDRYPYEQYF.

This chain uses TRBV20-1 with TRBJ2-7; D perhaps matches TRBD2 (5 bases). Trimming pared 1 base from V and 3 bases from J, leaving 10 bases between. Germline values: CDR1 DFQATT, CDR2 SNEGSKA (reference sequence). The length of the CDR3 is 13 residues. CDR3 DNA: TGCAGTGCTAGAGGGGAGCGGAACTACGAGCAGTACTTC. Its translation is CSARGERNYEQYF.

The chain employs TRBV10-3 and TRBJ2-2, with TRBD2 identical over 11 bases. The germline V gene encodes CDR1 ENHRY and CDR2 SYGVKD. This CDR3 is built from 17 residues. After removal of 6 bases from V and 0 bases from J, the junction contained 6 bases not matched to a gene. The CDR3 loop is CAISGTSGSANTGELFF. CDR3 in DNA: TGTGCCATCAGCGGGACTAGCGGAAGCGCGAACACCGGGGAGCTGTTTTTT.

This chain connects TRBV10-3 to TRBJ1-2, with D perhaps matching TRBD1 (5 bases). The CDR3 loop spans 15 amino acids. V was pared by 2 bases and J by 2 bases, with 12 bases between. Germline-derived CDR1 and CDR2 are ENHRY and SYGVKD. The CDR3: CAISEGAGNNYGYTF. The CDR3 region has the DNA TGTGCCATCAGTGAGGGGGCAGGGAACAACTATGGCTACACCTTC.

The table lists this clonotype with many counts. The J gene is TRBJ2-5, the V gene TRBV29-1, with D perhaps being TRBD1 or TRBD2 (6 bases each). The germline CDR1 and CDR2 sequences are SQVTM and ANQGSEA. V was shortened by 7 bases and J by 4 bases, with 16 bases between the two germline ends. This CDR3 comprises 13 residues. The CDR3 reads CSGLRGGIETQYF. The CDR3 DNA is TGCAGCGGGCTGCGAGGGGGGATAGAGACCCAGTACTTC.

The rearrangement links TRBV6-1 to TRBJ1-2; the D is unclear. CDR3 length: 13 residues. The V gene lost 8 bases and the J gene lost 2 bases, with 12 bases spanning the gap. CDR1 and CDR2 from the germline V gene are MNHNS and SASEGT. DNA of the CDR3: TGTGCCAGCCGTAGAAATCCGAACTATGGCTACACCTTC. Translated: CASRRNPNYGYTF.

A remark on this clonotype: This could be a read error, since a much larger clone is one nucleotide away. This CDR3 is missing its conserved last phenylalanine or tryptophan, likely due to a read error. V usage is TRBV12-3 or TRBV12-4 and J usage is TRBJ1-6; 8 nucleotides align to TRBD1. The CDR3 loop spans 14 amino acids. The junction had 8 bases not matched to a gene; V was cut back by 6 bases and J by 10 bases. As DNA, the CDR3 is TGTGCCAGCAGCCAAGACAGGGGAGGCTCACCCCTCCACCTT. It encodes CASSQDRGGSPLHL.

This clonotype was counted many times. The CDR3 DNA follows: TGTGCCAGCAGCTTGGGAGGTGGAGGAAATTATAATTCACCCCTCCACTTT. It translates to CASSLGGGGNYNSPLHF. V gene TRBV5-6 combines with J gene TRBJ1-6, with D hard to call. Germline V gene lookup returns CDR1 SGHDT and CDR2 YYEEEE. The length of the CDR3 is 17 residues. V was pared by 0 bases and J by 4 bases, with 14 bases between.

The V and J genes are TRBV20-1 and TRBJ1-2, with D hard to call. V was trimmed by 3 bases and J by 4 bases, leaving 12 bases between them. Germline V lookup: CDR1 DFQATT, CDR2 SNEGSKA (reference sequence). The CDR3 has 13 amino acids. In DNA, the CDR3 is TGCAGTGCTAGTCCCAAAGGTCGCTATGGCTACACCTTC. It codes for CSASPKGRYGYTF.

CDR3 sequence (DNA): TGTGCCAGCAGTCCTCGACCGGGACAGAATTCACCCCTCCACTTT. Residues: CASSPRPGQNSPLHF. This chain uses TRBV6-1 with TRBJ1-6, with TRBD1 matching over 7 bases. Germline CDR1 and CDR2: MNHNS and SASEGT. The CDR3 runs to 15 residues. J was trimmed by 7 bases and V by 5 bases; bases with no gene match: 8.